This T cell receptor beta chain is from a study of blood T cell repertoires in COVID-19. The assay was immunoSEQ multiplex PCR, and TCRdb's table has in-frame clones only and misses some. Among approximately 110,000 clones listed, about 89% were seen once. The sample consisted of peripheral blood. This receptor was identified in a man in his forties or fifties with acute or convalescent COVID-19.

The CDR3 DNA reads TGTGCCACCAGCAGAACCTGGACTAGCGGAAATGAGCAGTTCTTC. Amino acids: CATSRTWTSGNEQFF. The chain is built from TRBV15 and TRBJ2-1; TRBD2 aligns across 10 bases. The V gene end was trimmed by 2 bases and the J gene end by 7 bases; junction bases not matched to a gene: 5. CDR1 LNHNV and CDR2 YYDKDF come from the germline V gene (reference sequence). The CDR3 totals 15 residues.